The entry below describes one T cell receptor beta chain. Assay used: immunoSEQ multiplex PCR; TCRdb lists only in-frame clones, some missing. Seen here are approximately 210,000 clones, about 80% observed once, and the top ten hold about 15%. Clinical history reported by participants formed the basis on which cohorts were assigned. CDR3 length: 16 residues. In germline, CDR1 is KGHSH, CDR2 LQKENI. V was trimmed by 3 bases and J by 9 bases, leaving 21 bases between them. The sample is drawn from a study of blood T cell repertoires in COVID-19. This TCR was recovered from a man aged 35 to 55 who had recovered from COVID-19. The source material was PBMCs or T cells enriched from blood (not recorded which). The chain recombines TRBV18 with TRBJ2-1; D is possibly TRBD2 (7 bases). CDR3 coding DNA: TGTGCCAGCTCACCGACGATAGGGGGGGCCTTTAGTGAGCAGTTCTTC. Protein: CASSPTIGGAFSEQFF.